Given below is one TCR beta chain in context. Its antigen is currently unknown. Other DNA sequences within the sample encode an identical CDR3. This specimen comes from a study of shared clonotypes between healthy human individuals. Whole-study findings and limits: Having only a few donors restricted how much genetic and exposure-history diversity was captured. Naive CD4 clonotype sharing across four donors was about 5%. Investigators expected sequencing depth to affect clonotype sharing among donors.

The CDR3 has 12 residues. V dropped 7 bases and J dropped 1 base, with 4 bases sitting between them. Germline lookup yields CDR1 SNHLY and CDR2 FYNNEI. Repertoires were generated with immunoSEQ multiplex PCR, while TCRdb's copy carries only in-frame clones and drops some. This sample has 2 million to 2.5 million clones, with approximately 96% found just once. The V gene is TRBV2, the J gene TRBJ1-4, with D uncertain. Sequenced: naive CD4+ T cells sorted from blood. Noted subset: CD45RA+ positively selected. This clonotype originated in a man between 18 and 35 years old in good health. CDR3 sequence (DNA): TGTGCCAGCACCGGAACTAATGAAAAACTGTTTTTT. It is translated as CASTGTNEKLFF.